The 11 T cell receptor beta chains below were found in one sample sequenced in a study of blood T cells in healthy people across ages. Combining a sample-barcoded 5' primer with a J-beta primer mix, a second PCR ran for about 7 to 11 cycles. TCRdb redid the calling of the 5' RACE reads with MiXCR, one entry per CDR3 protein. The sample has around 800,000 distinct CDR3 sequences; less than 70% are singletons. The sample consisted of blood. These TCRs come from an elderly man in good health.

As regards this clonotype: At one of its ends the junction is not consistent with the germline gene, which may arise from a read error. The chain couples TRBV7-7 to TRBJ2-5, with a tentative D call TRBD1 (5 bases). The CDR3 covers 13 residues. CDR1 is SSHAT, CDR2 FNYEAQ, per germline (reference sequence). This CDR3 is CASRGVREETQYF. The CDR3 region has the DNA TGTGCTAGCAGAGGAGTCAGGGAAGAGACCCAGTACTTC.

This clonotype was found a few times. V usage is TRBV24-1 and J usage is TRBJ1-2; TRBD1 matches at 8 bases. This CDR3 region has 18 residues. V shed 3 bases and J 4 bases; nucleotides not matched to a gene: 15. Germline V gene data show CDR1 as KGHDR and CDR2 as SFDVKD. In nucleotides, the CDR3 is TGTGCCACCAGTGATGAAAAAACAGCTCAGGGGGCTGGCTATGGCTACACCTTC. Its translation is CATSDEKTAQGAGYGYTF.

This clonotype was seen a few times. CDR3: CSASQRGDRGDYGYTF. The CDR3, as DNA: TGCAGTGCTAGCCAGAGAGGAGACAGGGGCGACTATGGCTACACCTTC. This chain links TRBV20-1 with TRBJ1-2, with TRBD1 matching 8 bases. V was clipped by 3 bases and J by 3 bases; unmatched bases: 12. This CDR3 contains 16 residues. The germline gives CDR1 DFQATT, CDR2 SNEGSKA (reference sequence).

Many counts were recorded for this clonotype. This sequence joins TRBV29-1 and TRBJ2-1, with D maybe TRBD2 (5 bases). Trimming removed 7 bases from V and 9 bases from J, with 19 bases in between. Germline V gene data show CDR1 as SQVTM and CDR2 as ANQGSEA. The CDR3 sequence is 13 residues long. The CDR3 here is CSASSGWVGEQFF. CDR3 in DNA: TGCAGCGCCAGCTCGGGGTGGGTAGGTGAGCAGTTCTTC.

The CDR3 is CASSAERGRDEQFF. DNA of the CDR3: TGTGCCAGCAGTGCTGAAAGGGGGCGGGATGAGCAGTTCTTC. This chain connects TRBV2 to TRBJ2-1; 7 nucleotides line up with TRBD1. J was trimmed by 8 bases and V by 4 bases; bases with no gene match: 8. Germline lookup yields CDR1 SNHLY and CDR2 FYNNEI. This CDR3 has 14 residues.

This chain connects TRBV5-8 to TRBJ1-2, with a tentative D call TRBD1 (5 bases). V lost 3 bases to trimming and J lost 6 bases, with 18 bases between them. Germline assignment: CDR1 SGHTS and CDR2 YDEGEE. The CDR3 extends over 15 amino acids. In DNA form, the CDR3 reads TGTGCCAGCAGCTGGACACAGAGGGTAGCGGATGGCTACACCTTC. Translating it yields CASSWTQRVADGYTF.

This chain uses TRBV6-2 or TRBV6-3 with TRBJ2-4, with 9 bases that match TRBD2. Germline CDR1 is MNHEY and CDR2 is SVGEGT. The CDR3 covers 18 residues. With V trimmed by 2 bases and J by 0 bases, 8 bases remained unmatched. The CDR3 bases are TGTGCCAGCAGTTACCCTAGCGGGGAGGGAACAGCCAAAAACATTCAGTACTTC. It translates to CASSYPSGEGTAKNIQYF.

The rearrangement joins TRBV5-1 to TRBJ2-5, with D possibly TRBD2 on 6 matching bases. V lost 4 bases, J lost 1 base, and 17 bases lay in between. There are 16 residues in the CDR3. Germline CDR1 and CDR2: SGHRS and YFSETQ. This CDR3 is CASSPGYGSIQETQYF. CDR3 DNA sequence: TGCGCCAGCAGCCCCGGTTACGGGAGCATCCAAGAGACCCAGTACTTC.

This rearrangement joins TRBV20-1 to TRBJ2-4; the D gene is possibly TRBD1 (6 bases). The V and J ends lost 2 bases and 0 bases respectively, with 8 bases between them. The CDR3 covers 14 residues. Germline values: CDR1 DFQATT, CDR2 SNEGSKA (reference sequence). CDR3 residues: CSARPQGAKNIQYF. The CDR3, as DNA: TGCAGTGCTAGACCACAGGGAGCCAAAAACATTCAGTACTTC.

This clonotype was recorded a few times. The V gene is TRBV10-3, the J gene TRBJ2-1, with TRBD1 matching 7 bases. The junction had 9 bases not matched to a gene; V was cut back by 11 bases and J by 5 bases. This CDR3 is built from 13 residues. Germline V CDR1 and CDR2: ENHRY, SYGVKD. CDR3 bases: TGTGCCCACCAAGGGGGCACTAACAATGAGCAGTTCTTC. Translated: CAHQGGTNNEQFF.

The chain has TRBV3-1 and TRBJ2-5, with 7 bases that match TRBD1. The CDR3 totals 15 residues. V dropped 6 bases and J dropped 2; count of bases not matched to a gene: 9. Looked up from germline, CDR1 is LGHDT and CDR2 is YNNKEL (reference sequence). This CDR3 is CASSEQGLPQETQYF. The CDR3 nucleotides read TGTGCCAGCAGTGAACAGGGGTTGCCACAAGAGACCCAGTACTTC.